Following are 16 T cell receptor beta chains from one sample sequenced in a study of blood T cells in healthy people across ages. Primers used in a second PCR of about 7 to 11 cycles were a sample-barcoded 5' primer and a J-beta primer mix. TCRdb re-called the 5' RACE reads through MiXCR, storing one row per CDR3 protein. The table lists hundreds of thousands of distinct CDR3 sequences, less than 35% of them singletons, with 17% in the top ten. Sequenced input: blood. The receptors stem from a woman older than 75 in good health.

The table lists this clonotype with many counts. This chain links TRBV4-3 with TRBJ2-5, with a possible D match to TRBD1 (6 bases). CDR3 length: 15 residues. Germline-derived CDR1 and CDR2 are LGHNA and YSLEER. The germline V and J ends were trimmed by 3 bases and 5 bases, with 16 bases remaining between them. The CDR3 here is CASSQGLGDIETQYF. In DNA form, the CDR3 reads TGCGCCAGCAGCCAGGGGTTGGGGGACATCGAGACCCAGTACTTC.

This clonotype occurred a few times. The V gene is TRBV11-2, the J gene TRBJ1-2, with a tentative D call TRBD1 (5 bases). Germline V gives CDR1 SGHAT, CDR2 FQNNGV. This CDR3 comprises 14 residues. The V end lost 4 bases, the J end lost 8 bases, and 17 bases lay between the germline ends. The CDR3 protein is CASSSRAQVGGYTF. The CDR3 region has the DNA TGTGCCAGCAGCTCCCGGGCACAGGTCGGGGGCTACACCTTC.

The V call is TRBV5-1, the J call TRBJ2-6, with D possibly matching TRBD2 (5 bases). V lost 4 bases, J lost 3 bases, and 14 bases lay in between. CDR1 SGHRS and CDR2 YFSETQ come from the germline V gene. The CDR3 is 16 residues long. The CDR3 spells CASSPEAGLGANVLTF. In DNA, the CDR3 is TGCGCCAGCAGCCCTGAGGCGGGCCTTGGGGCCAACGTCCTGACTTTC.

Many counts were recorded for this clonotype. The V call is TRBV29-1, the J call TRBJ1-2; 10 bases are shared with TRBD1. J was trimmed by 4 bases and V by 4 bases; bases with no gene match: 0. Per the germline V gene, CDR1 is SQVTM and CDR2 is ANQGSEA. The CDR3 length is 12 residues. The chain's CDR3 is CSVGTGGYGYTF. In DNA, the CDR3 is TGCAGCGTTGGGACAGGGGGCTATGGCTACACCTTC.

This clonotype was seen more than once but under ten times. The gene calls are TRBV7-9 and TRBJ1-5; TRBD1 agrees at 9 bases. V was clipped by 5 bases and J by 1 base; unmatched bases: 9. The CDR3 has 17 residues. The germline CDR1 and CDR2 sequences are SEHNR and FQNEAQ (reference sequence). CDR3 sequence: CASSPGQGSLSNQPQHF. The CDR3 DNA sequence: TGTGCCAGCAGCCCGGGACAGGGATCATTAAGCAATCAGCCCCAGCATTTT.

This clonotype was recorded at least ten times. The chain links TRBV7-2 to TRBJ2-5; maybe TRBD1 (6 bases). This CDR3 is built from 13 residues. Trimming cost V 1 base and J 9 bases, with 12 bases left between them. Germline lookup yields CDR1 SGHTA and CDR2 FQGNSA. Here the CDR3 reads CASSLDRERAQYF. The CDR3 DNA reads TGTGCCAGCAGCTTAGACAGGGAAAGGGCCCAGTACTTC.

This clonotype was found a few times. The J gene is TRBJ2-3, the V gene TRBV20-1; TRBD2 matches at 11 bases. Germline CDR1 is DFQATT and CDR2 is SNEGSKA (reference sequence). Trimming at V came to 7 bases and at J to 2 bases, leaving 14 bases not matched to a gene. The CDR3 has 17 residues. CDR3 in amino acids: CSVGSGGGRTSTDTQYF. The CDR3 DNA sequence: TGCAGTGTTGGTAGCGGGGGGGGGAGAACTTCCACAGATACGCAGTATTTT.

This clonotype was seen a few times. This chain links TRBV2 with TRBJ1-1; no definite D call. This CDR3 is 14 amino acids long. V dropped 6 bases and J dropped 1 base, with 12 bases sitting between them. Germline assignment: CDR1 SNHLY and CDR2 FYNNEI. The chain's CDR3 is CASRMTLENTEAFF. CDR3 nucleotides: TGTGCCAGCAGGATGACATTAGAGAACACTGAAGCTTTCTTT.

The sample holds many counts of this clonotype. The V gene is TRBV4-3, the J gene TRBJ2-6, with 8 bases aligning to TRBD2. V was clipped by 1 base and J by 1 base; unmatched bases: 3. The CDR3 has 17 amino acids. Germline V gene lookup returns CDR1 LGHNA and CDR2 YSLEER. CDR3 amino acids: CASSQAGLGSGANVLTF. CDR3 DNA sequence: TGCGCCAGCAGCCAAGCGGGACTAGGATCTGGGGCCAACGTCCTGACTTTC.

This clonotype has just a few counts. The chain uses TRBV11-2 and TRBJ1-6; D ambiguous. The CDR3 extends over 14 amino acids. The ends were cut back, 3 bases at V and 10 bases at J, with 13 bases in the middle. Germline V CDR1 and CDR2: SGHAT, FQNNGV. CDR3 loop: CASSLAYRGSPLHF. The CDR3 region has the DNA TGTGCCAGCAGCTTGGCCTACAGAGGGTCACCCCTCCACTTT.

The count of this clonotype is one. This chain joins TRBV28 and TRBJ2-3; 8 bases are shared with TRBD2. This CDR3 has 16 residues. CDR1 is MDHEN, CDR2 SYDVKM, per germline. Losses at the gene ends were 4 bases for V and 1 base for J; bases not matched to a gene: 7. This CDR3 is CASSSLWRGGTDTQYF. As DNA, the CDR3 is TGTGCCAGCAGTTCCCTCTGGCGGGGGGGCACAGATACGCAGTATTTT.

This chain links TRBV19 with TRBJ2-3, with 10 positions matching TRBD2. Trimming removed 4 bases from V and 5 bases from J; junction bases left unmatched: 15. CDR1 LNHDA and CDR2 SQIVND come from the germline V gene (reference sequence). This CDR3 has 18 amino acids. The CDR3 loop is CASSKEAGGQSGLDTQYF. The CDR3 DNA reads TGTGCCAGTAGTAAAGAAGCGGGGGGGCAGAGTGGATTAGATACGCAGTATTTT. Full variable domain (rest looked up from reference TRBV19 and TRBJ2-3): DGGITQSPKYLFRKEGQNVTLSCEQNLNHDAMYWYRQDPGQGLRLIYYSQIVNDFQKGDIAEGYSVSREKKESFPLTVTSAQKNPTAFYLCASSKEAGGQSGLDTQYFGPGTRLTVL.

V usage is TRBV7-2 and J usage is TRBJ1-3, with D unclear. V was shortened by 2 bases and J by 10 bases, with 15 bases between the two germline ends. The CDR3 runs to 14 residues. Germline V gene sequence: CDR1 SGHTA, CDR2 FQGNSA. In DNA form, the CDR3 reads TGTGCCAGCAGCTTATTCGGTCCCCGACATACCATATATTTT. Translating gives CASSLFGPRHTIYF.

Concerning this clonotype itself: This sequence may be a read error, since a much larger clone differs from it by one base. The chain recombines TRBV24-1 with TRBJ2-1, with TRBD2 matching over 7 bases. This CDR3 comprises 15 residues. The germline V gene has CDR1 KGHDR and CDR2 SFDVKD. CDR3 DNA sequence: TGTGCCACCAGTGATTTCGGCAGGGACTACGATGAGCAGTTCTTC. It encodes CATSDFGRDYDEQFF.

There are a few counts of this clonotype. The chain links TRBV7-9 to TRBJ2-6; no definite D call. This CDR3 is 17 amino acids long. In germline, CDR1 is SEHNR, CDR2 FQNEAQ (reference sequence). V lost 5 bases, J lost 8 bases, and 22 bases lay in between. The CDR3 nucleotides are TGTGCCAGCAGCCCGAACGTAATCGCTTCCCGGACCAACGTCCTGACTTTC. Protein sequence: CASSPNVIASRTNVLTF.

The rearrangement joins TRBV7-2 to TRBJ1-5; D unclear. V dropped 1 base and J dropped 3 bases, with 4 bases sitting between them. The CDR3 runs 13 residues. The germline gives CDR1 SGHTA, CDR2 FQGNSA. The CDR3 spells CASSLVLNQPQHF. The CDR3 DNA follows: TGTGCCAGCAGCTTAGTTCTCAATCAGCCCCAGCATTTT.